This section outlines one TCR beta chain sequence together with its context. What it binds is unknown. The entry originates in a study of shared clonotypes between healthy human individuals. The overall study: For every donor, three CD4 naive, three CD4 memory, two CD8 naive and one CD8 memory plates were used. Study observations and caveats: The study generally estimated greater richness for naive than memory subsets.

The ends were cut back, 3 bases at V and 4 bases at J, with 15 bases in the middle. CDR1 GTSNPN and CDR2 SVGIG come from the germline V gene (reference sequence). CDR3 length equals 15 residues. The assay was carried out at the deep level. Assay: immunoSEQ multiplex PCR; the TCRdb copy retains only in-frame clones and omits some. The repertoire consists of about 1 million clones, with roughly 70% occurring once and the leading ten covering roughly 1.5%. Sequencing was carried out using memory CD4+ T cells sorted from blood. Subset noted: CD45RA-negative fraction. The TCR comes from a man between 18 and 29 years old in good health. The rearrangement uses TRBV30 and TRBJ2-2; tentatively, D is TRBD2 (6 bases). The CDR3 loop is CAWSVPGLLTGELFF. The CDR3 DNA follows: TGTGCCTGGAGCGTTCCGGGACTCCTCACCGGGGAGCTGTTTTTT.